Following are 25 T cell receptor beta chains from one sample sequenced in a study of blood T cell repertoires in COVID-19. TCRdb keeps only in-frame clones here, not all; method: immunoSEQ multiplex PCR. The sample consists of around 300,000 clones, roughly 90% of them appearing once. The sample comprised peripheral blood. These receptors were obtained from a woman aged 25 to 39 with COVID-19, enrolled during active disease.

The chain joins TRBV5-4 to TRBJ1-4, with D unresolved. Germline CDR1 is SGHNT and CDR2 is YYREEE (reference sequence). Trimming cost V 0 bases and J 7 bases, with 13 bases left between them. The CDR3 has 15 amino acids. CDR3 residues: CASSLGGAGIEKLFF. DNA of the CDR3: TGTGCCAGCAGCTTGGGGGGTGCCGGGATTGAAAAACTGTTTTTT.

The chain combines TRBV19 with TRBJ1-2; D not resolved. Trimming removed 1 base at V and 4 bases at J, with 7 bases between. Germline CDR1 is LNHDA and CDR2 is SQIVND (reference sequence). There are 13 residues in the CDR3. CDR3 protein: CASSIGPGYGYTF. CDR3 sequence (DNA): TGTGCCAGTAGTATAGGACCAGGCTATGGCTACACCTTC.

Concerning this clone itself: It is likely a read error, because the conserved phenylalanine at the end of the CDR3 is missing. The DNA is left out, because the CDR3 cannot be placed on it with certainty; the CDR3 is given as TCRdb lists it. The chain uses TRBV5-8 and TRBJ1-2; TRBD1 is the table's D call, not checked against the DNA. Germline V CDR1 and CDR2: SGHTS, YDEGEE. The CDR3 has 13 amino acids, counting both end residues. CDR3 amino acids: CASSRKGTDAPLL.

The V gene is TRBV12-5, the J gene TRBJ1-1; TRBD1 matches 9 bases. The CDR3 runs to 17 residues. CDR1 is LGHNT and CDR2 is FRNRAP in the germline V gene. V was clipped by 6 bases and J by 1 base; unmatched bases: 12. The CDR3 loop reads CASGPMTGGLANTEAFF. Here the CDR3 DNA reads TGTGCTAGTGGCCCGATGACAGGGGGGTTGGCGAACACTGAAGCTTTCTTT.

This clone was found once. V usage is TRBV24-1 and J usage is TRBJ2-4; 8 nucleotides line up with TRBD1. CDR1 and CDR2 from the germline V gene are KGHDR and SFDVKD. Unmatched junction bases numbered 13, after V lost 3 bases and J lost 1 base. The CDR3 covers 19 residues. CDR3: CATSDGVGQVRLAKNIQYF. The CDR3 DNA sequence: TGTGCCACCAGTGATGGGGTGGGACAGGTCCGGCTTGCCAAAAACATTCAGTACTTC.

This sequence joins TRBV2 and TRBJ1-4; a possible D gene is TRBD1 (5 bases). The CDR3 length is 17 residues. The germline gives CDR1 SNHLY, CDR2 FYNNEI. Trimming stripped 6 bases from V and 7 bases from J, with 24 bases between. The CDR3 DNA is TGTGCCAGCAGAACGGGACTTTTTTCCTCCCCAACTGAAAAACTGTTTTTT. The encoded protein is CASRTGLFSSPTEKLFF.

The genes are TRBV29-1 and TRBJ1-1; the D gene is possibly TRBD1 (5 bases). V was trimmed by 7 bases and J by 5 bases, leaving 17 bases between them. Germline V gene lookup returns CDR1 SQVTM and CDR2 ANQGSEA. The CDR3 sequence is 13 residues long. The CDR3 is CSAHRDLGTEAFF. The DNA of the CDR3 is TGCAGCGCCCACCGGGACTTAGGGACTGAAGCTTTCTTT.

The rearrangement joins TRBV11-2 to TRBJ1-1; weak D call: TRBD1 (6 bases). V lost 5 bases and J 5 bases, leaving 9 bases between the germline ends. CDR1 SGHAT and CDR2 FQNNGV come from the germline V gene. CDR3 size: 12 residues. The CDR3 region has the DNA TGTGCCAGCAGCGAACAGGGAACTGAAGCTTTCTTT. Translated, it gives CASSEQGTEAFF.

The chain employs TRBV15 and TRBJ1-1; no definite D call. CDR1 LNHNV and CDR2 YYDKDF come from the germline V gene (reference sequence). The V end lost 0 bases, the J end lost 0 bases, and 5 bases lay between the germline ends. The CDR3 runs 14 residues. The CDR3: CATSRDTVNTEAFF. The CDR3 DNA reads as TGTGCCACCAGCAGAGATACGGTGAACACTGAAGCTTTCTTT.

This chain links TRBV5-4 with TRBJ2-5; D is possibly TRBD1 (6 bases). The CDR3 consists of 15 residues. Per germline, CDR1 SGHNT and CDR2 YYREEE (reference sequence). V was clipped by 4 bases and J by 0 bases, with 13 bases between them. Written as DNA, the CDR3 is TGTGCCAGCAGCGAGGACAGCGCGAACCAAGAGACCCAGTACTTC. Encoded protein: CASSEDSANQETQYF.

J is TRBJ2-7 and V is TRBV4-2, with TRBD2 as a possible D gene (6 bases). The CDR3 sequence is 14 residues long. Trimming pared 1 base from V and 2 bases from J, leaving 9 bases between. In germline, CDR1 is LGHNA, CDR2 YNFKEQ. For the CDR3, the DNA is TGTGCCAGCAGCCAAGCTGGGGAGGCCTACGAGCAGTACTTC. This sequence encodes CASSQAGEAYEQYF.

The CDR3 sequence: CASSQDLRTGSHEQYF. The CDR3 DNA follows: TGTGCCAGCAGCCAAGATCTGAGGACAGGGAGTCACGAGCAGTACTTC. V gene TRBV3-1 (or the pseudogene TRBV3-2) combines with J gene TRBJ2-7; 8 bases are shared with TRBD1. V trimming: 0 bases; J trimming: 5 bases; junction bases outside the gene matches: 9. CDR1 is LGHDT and CDR2 is YNNKEL in the germline V gene (reference sequence). CDR3 length equals 16 residues.

The chain links TRBV19 to TRBJ1-1; D perhaps matches TRBD1 (5 bases). Germline values: CDR1 LNHDA, CDR2 SQIVND (reference sequence). V lost 3 bases, J lost 0 bases, and 11 bases lay in between. This CDR3 is 15 amino acids long. The CDR3 DNA is TGTGCCAGTAGTATTTCGGGGGGAGTGAACACTGAAGCTTTCTTT. This gives the protein CASSISGGVNTEAFF.

The chain joins TRBV18 to TRBJ1-2; 9 bases align to TRBD1. With 3 bases clipped from V and 2 bases from J, the junction kept 1 base outside the gene matches. This CDR3 comprises 14 residues. CDR1 KGHSH and CDR2 LQKENI come from the germline V gene. In nucleotides, the CDR3 is TGTGCCAGCTCACCTGACAGGGGGAACTATGGCTACACCTTC. Protein: CASSPDRGNYGYTF.

This chain joins TRBV7-9 and TRBJ1-2; 11 positions match TRBD1. With V trimmed by 4 bases and J by 2 bases, 15 bases remained unmatched. Germline CDR1 SEHNR, CDR2 FQNEAQ (reference sequence). The CDR3 spans 19 residues. The CDR3 loop reads CASSSPGQGVPHANYGYTF. The CDR3 DNA follows: TGTGCCAGCAGCTCCCCGGGACAGGGGGTTCCCCATGCAAACTATGGCTACACCTTC.

CDR3 in amino acids: CASSLAGQRAPREKLFF. DNA for the CDR3: TGTGCCAGCAGCTTAGCTGGACAGAGGGCGCCGAGGGAAAAACTGTTTTTT. This chain links TRBV11-1 with TRBJ1-4, with D possibly matching TRBD1 (6 bases). This CDR3 comprises 17 residues. Looked up from germline, CDR1 is SGHAT and CDR2 is FQDESV (reference sequence). V lost 0 bases, J lost 8 bases, and 19 bases lay in between.

V gene TRBV12-5 combines with J gene TRBJ2-2; tentative D call: TRBD1 (5 bases). The CDR3 runs to 14 residues. CDR1 is LGHNT, CDR2 FRNRAP, per germline. V gave up 5 bases and J gave up 7 bases, with 14 bases separating them. This CDR3 is CASGADSYYGELFF. The DNA for the CDR3 is TGTGCTAGTGGTGCTGACAGTTATTACGGGGAGCTGTTTTTT.

The rearrangement links TRBV29-1 to TRBJ1-2; no reliable D call. The germline V and J ends were trimmed by 0 bases and 7 bases, with 12 bases remaining between them. Looked up from germline, CDR1 is SQVTM and CDR2 is ANQGSEA. The CDR3 contains 13 residues. CDR3 coding DNA: TGCAGCGTTGAAGATCCGTTAGAGGGTGGCTACACCTTC. Translated: CSVEDPLEGGYTF.

V and J are TRBV3-1 (or the pseudogene TRBV3-2) and TRBJ1-6; 9 bases agree with TRBD1. This CDR3 is built from 16 residues. With 5 bases clipped from V and 10 bases from J, the junction kept 12 bases outside the gene matches. CDR1 and CDR2 from the germline V gene are LGHDT and YNNKEL (reference sequence). CDR3 in DNA: TGTGCCAGCAGCTCCGGGACAGGGATGGTAGGATCACCCCTCCACTTT. This codes for CASSSGTGMVGSPLHF.

This chain joins TRBV19 and TRBJ2-3; D call uncertain. CDR3 size: 16 residues. V lost 3 bases to trimming and J lost 0 bases, with 13 bases between them. The V gene's germline CDR1 is LNHDA and CDR2 SQIVND (reference sequence). The CDR3: CASSISGRSSTDTQYF. CDR3 nucleotides: TGTGCCAGTAGTATCAGTGGGCGTTCTAGCACAGATACGCAGTATTTT.

The chain joins TRBV12-3 or TRBV12-4 to TRBJ2-7; no definite D call. V gave up 5 bases and J gave up 4 bases, with 6 bases separating them. The CDR3 runs to 11 residues. Written as DNA, the CDR3 is TGTGCCAGCAGTCCTCGGTACGAGCAGTACTTC. Its translation is CASSPRYEQYF.

The gene calls are TRBV7-9 and TRBJ1-6, with TRBD1 as a possible D gene (5 bases). Trimming took 6 bases from V and 10 from J, leaving 16 bases between them. Germline assignment: CDR1 SEHNR and CDR2 FQNEAQ (reference sequence). The CDR3 loop spans 14 amino acids. The CDR3 coding sequence is TGTGCCAGCAGACACGACAGTGGGGTCTCACCCCTCCACTTT. The encoded protein is CASRHDSGVSPLHF.

This clone was seen once. The chain couples TRBV9 to TRBJ1-1; D not resolved. The V end lost 0 bases, the J end lost 1 base, and 7 bases lay between the germline ends. Germline V CDR1 and CDR2: SGDLS, YYNGEE. CDR3 length equals 14 residues. CDR3 bases: TGTGCCAGCAGCGTAGAGAGAGGGAACACTGAAGCTTTCTTT. Protein sequence: CASSVERGNTEAFF.

V and J are TRBV5-6 and TRBJ1-1; D is ambiguous. Germline CDR1 is SGHDT and CDR2 is YYEEEE. Trimming shortened V by 4 bases and J by 3 bases, and 16 bases separated the two germline ends. The length of the CDR3 is 15 residues. The CDR3 sequence: CASSPMEQTYTEAFF. In DNA form, the CDR3 reads TGTGCCAGCAGCCCTATGGAACAGACCTACACTGAAGCTTTCTTT.

The genes are TRBV15 and TRBJ2-7; possible D gene TRBD1, 8 bases. V was cut by 3 bases and J by 4 bases, with 13 bases left in between. The CDR3 spans 14 residues. Germline V lookup: CDR1 LNHNV, CDR2 YYDKDF (reference sequence). The chain's CDR3 is CATSRLQGGYEQYF. In nucleotides, the CDR3 is TGTGCCACCAGCAGGCTACAGGGGGGGTACGAGCAGTACTTC.